In this sample, the clone carrying this T cell receptor (beta chain) turned up a few times. What it recognizes is unknown. These data originate in a study of cytotoxic CD8 clonotypes in ibrutinib-treated CLL. Looking at the study overall: Investigators collected response samples after a median about 11 months of treatment, range 6 to 36. The study's findings and limits: Treatment saw public clonotypes, which were uncommon, either contract or stay stable. Having risen at ibrutinib response, clonality had fallen back toward baseline by progression.

Sequenced by immunoSEQ multiplex PCR; TCRdb stores in-frame clones only, minus some. The sample has more than 200,000 clones, roughly three quarters seen once; the top ten hold 5.5% to 6%. TCR beta libraries used 1.5 to 2 micrograms of DNA from cryopreserved PBMCs. In germline, CDR1 is SNHLY, CDR2 FYNNEI. CDR3 size: 13 residues. Trimming cost V 7 bases and J 7 bases, with 17 bases left between them. Sequencing was performed on PBMCs, taken after 12 months of ibrutinib treatment. The source of this sequence is a human donor with chronic lymphocytic leukemia. This chain uses TRBV2 with TRBJ2-7, with D possibly being TRBD1 or TRBD2 (6 bases each). CDR3 loop: CASTHRGPEEQYF. In nucleotides, the CDR3 is TGTGCCAGCACACATCGGGGGCCCGAGGAGCAGTACTTC.